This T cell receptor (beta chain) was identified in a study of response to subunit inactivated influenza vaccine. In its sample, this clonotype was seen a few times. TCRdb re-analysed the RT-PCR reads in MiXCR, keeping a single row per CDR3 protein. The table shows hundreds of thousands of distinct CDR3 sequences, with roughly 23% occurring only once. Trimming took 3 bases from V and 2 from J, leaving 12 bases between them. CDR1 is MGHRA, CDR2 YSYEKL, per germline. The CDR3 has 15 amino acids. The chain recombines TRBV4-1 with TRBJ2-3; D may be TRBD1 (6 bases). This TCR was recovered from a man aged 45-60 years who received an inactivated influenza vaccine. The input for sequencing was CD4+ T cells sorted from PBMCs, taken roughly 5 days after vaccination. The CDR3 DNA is TGCGCCAGCAGCCAGGTCGGGACATCCACAGATACGCAGTATTTT. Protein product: CASSQVGTSTDTQYF.